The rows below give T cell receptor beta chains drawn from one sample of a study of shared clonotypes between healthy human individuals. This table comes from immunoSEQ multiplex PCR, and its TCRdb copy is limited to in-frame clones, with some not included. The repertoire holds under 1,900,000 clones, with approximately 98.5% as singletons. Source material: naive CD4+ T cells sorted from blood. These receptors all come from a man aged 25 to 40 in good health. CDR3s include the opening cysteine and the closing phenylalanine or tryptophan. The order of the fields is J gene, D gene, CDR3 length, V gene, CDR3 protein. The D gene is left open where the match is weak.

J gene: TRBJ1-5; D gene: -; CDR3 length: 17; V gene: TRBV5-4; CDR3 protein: CASSSNPGTSGNQPQHF
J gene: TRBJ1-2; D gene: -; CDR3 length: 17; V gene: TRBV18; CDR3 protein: CASSPPYGQGNDYGYTF
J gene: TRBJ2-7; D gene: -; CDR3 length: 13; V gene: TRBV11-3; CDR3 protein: CASSLSGTREQYF
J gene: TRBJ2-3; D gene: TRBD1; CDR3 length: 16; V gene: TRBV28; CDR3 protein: CASSPRDRWASDTQYF
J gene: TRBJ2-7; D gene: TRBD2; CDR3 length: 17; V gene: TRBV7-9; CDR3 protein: CASSLTPAGLFEYEQYF
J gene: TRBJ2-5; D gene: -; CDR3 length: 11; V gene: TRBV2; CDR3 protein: CASSPQETQYF
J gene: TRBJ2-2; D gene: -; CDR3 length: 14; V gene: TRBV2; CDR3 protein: CASSPAVRHGELFF
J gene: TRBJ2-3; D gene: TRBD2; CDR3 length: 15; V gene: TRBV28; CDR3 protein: CASSPPSGSANTQYF
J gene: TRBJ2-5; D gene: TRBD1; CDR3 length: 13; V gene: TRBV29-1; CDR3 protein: CSSGTGVQETQYF
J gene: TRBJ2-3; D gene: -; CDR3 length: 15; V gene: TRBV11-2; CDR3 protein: CASSFNRGRTDTQYF
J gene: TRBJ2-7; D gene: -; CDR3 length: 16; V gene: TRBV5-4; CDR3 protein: CASSGWTTGTKAEQYF
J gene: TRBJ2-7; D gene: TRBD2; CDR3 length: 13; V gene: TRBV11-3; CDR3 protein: CASSLGGTNEQYF
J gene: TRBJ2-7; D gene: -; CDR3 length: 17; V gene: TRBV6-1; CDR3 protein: CASSEARKAGVLHEQYF
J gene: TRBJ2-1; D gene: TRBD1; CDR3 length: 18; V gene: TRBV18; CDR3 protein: CASSPLPMPGQTYNEQFF
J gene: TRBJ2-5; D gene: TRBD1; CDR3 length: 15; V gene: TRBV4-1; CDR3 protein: CASSQVDRGTETQYF
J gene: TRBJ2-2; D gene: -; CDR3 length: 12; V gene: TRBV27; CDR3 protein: CASSYPEGELFF
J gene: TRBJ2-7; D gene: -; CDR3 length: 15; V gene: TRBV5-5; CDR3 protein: CASSFRAPEPYEQYF
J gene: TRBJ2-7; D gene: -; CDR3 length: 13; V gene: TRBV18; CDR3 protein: CASSPRTAYEQYF
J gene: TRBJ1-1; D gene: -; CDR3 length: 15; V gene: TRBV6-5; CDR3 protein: CASSYRVSVGTEAFF
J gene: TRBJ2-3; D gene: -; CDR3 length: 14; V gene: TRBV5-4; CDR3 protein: CASSSGPGPDTQYF
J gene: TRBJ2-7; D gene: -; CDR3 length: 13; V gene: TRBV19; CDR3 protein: CASSIGASYEQYF
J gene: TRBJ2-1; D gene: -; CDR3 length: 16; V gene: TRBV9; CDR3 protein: CASSVATSGTYNEQFF
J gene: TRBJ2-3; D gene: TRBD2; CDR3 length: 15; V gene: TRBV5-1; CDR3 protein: CASKEAGGYSDTQYF
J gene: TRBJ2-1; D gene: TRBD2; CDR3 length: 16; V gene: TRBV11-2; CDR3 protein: CASSWGLAGGYNEQFF
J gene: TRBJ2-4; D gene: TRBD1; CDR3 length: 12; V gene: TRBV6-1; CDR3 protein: CASRDRINIQYF
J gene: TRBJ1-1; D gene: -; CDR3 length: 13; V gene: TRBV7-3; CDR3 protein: CASSPTVNTEAFF